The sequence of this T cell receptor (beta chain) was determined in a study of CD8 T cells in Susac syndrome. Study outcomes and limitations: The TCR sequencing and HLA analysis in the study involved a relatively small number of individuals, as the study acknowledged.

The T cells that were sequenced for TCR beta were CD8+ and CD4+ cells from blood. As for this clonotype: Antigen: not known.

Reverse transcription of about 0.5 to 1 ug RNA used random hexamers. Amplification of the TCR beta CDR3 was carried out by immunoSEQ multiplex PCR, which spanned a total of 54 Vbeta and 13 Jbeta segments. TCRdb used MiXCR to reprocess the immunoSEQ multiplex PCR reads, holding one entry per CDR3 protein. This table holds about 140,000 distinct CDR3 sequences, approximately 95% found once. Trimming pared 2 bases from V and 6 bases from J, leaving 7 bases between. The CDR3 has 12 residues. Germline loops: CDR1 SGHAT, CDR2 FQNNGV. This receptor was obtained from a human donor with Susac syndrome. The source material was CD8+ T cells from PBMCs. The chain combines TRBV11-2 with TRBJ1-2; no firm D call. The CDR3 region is CASSLLGHGYTF. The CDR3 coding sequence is TGTGCCAGCAGCTTATTGGGTCATGGCTACACCTTC.